The present entry profiles one T cell receptor beta chain with its context. The ends lost 6 bases at V and 7 bases at J; junction bases unmatched: 10. Germline values: CDR1 MNHEY, CDR2 SMNVEV (reference sequence). This CDR3 has 15 amino acids. It was with 60 Vbeta and 13 Jbeta primers that the PCR ran. Libraries were prepared by immunoSEQ multiplex PCR; TCRdb keeps only in-frame clonotypes and omits some of them. The sample includes about 160,000 clones, roughly four fifths of them seen just once. This entry comes from a study of cytomegalovirus exposure and HLA in healthy donors. The chain has TRBV27 and TRBJ1-4, with 8 bases fitting TRBD1. The sample was PBMCs. The TCR originated in a girl aged 2 to 10 in good health and CMV-seropositive. Here the CDR3 reads CASRTIRDRREKLFF. In DNA form, the CDR3 reads TGTGCCAGCAGAACTATCCGGGACAGGCGTGAAAAACTGTTTTTT.